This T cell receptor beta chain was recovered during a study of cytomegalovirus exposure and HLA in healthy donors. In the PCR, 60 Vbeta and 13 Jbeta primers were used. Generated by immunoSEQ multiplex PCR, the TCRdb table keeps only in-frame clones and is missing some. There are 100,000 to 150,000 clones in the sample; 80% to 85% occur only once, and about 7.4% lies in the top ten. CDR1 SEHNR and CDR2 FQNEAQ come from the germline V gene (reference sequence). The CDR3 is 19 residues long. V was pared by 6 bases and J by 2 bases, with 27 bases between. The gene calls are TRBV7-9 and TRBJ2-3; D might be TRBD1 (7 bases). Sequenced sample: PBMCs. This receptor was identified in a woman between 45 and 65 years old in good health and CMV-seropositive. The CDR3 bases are TGTGCCAGCAGTTCCCTTCGACAGGGTTGGGCGGGACCCACAGATACGCAGTATTTT. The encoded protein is CASSSLRQGWAGPTDTQYF.